Sequencing of this T cell receptor beta chain was carried out in a study of cytomegalovirus exposure and HLA in healthy donors. This clone was observed a handful of times. V lost 7 bases to trimming and J lost 5 bases; unmatched junction nucleotides: 10. This CDR3 comprises 14 residues. It was with 60 Vbeta and 13 Jbeta primers that the PCR ran. Some clones are missing from TCRdb's copy, which holds only in-frame ones; the method was immunoSEQ multiplex PCR. This table holds under 200,000 clones, roughly 13% found once. The receptor's source is a man in his fifties or sixties in good health and CMV-seropositive. Sequencing used PBMCs. The chain joins TRBV23-1 to TRBJ2-5, with 7 bases that match TRBD2. TRBV23-1 is classed as an ORF, of uncertain function. CDR3 in amino acids: CASTLPGGRETQYF. Here the CDR3 DNA reads TGCGCCAGCACTCTCCCCGGGGGGAGGGAGACCCAGTACTTC.